The 17 T cell receptor beta chains given below trace back to one sample, sequenced in a study of spatial heterogeneity in lung cancer. As to time point: sample taken at primary tumor resection. No cell sorting; template was whole RNA from tumor, lung tissue or PBMC. TCRdb ran MiXCR on the 5' RACE reads and lists one entry per CDR3 protein. This table has roughly 48,000 distinct CDR3 sequences, roughly 10% appearing once. Sequences were derived from PBMCs, sampled at surgery. The receptors come from a female donor with early-stage non-small cell lung cancer.

V and J are TRBV6-2 or TRBV6-3 and TRBJ2-7; D might be TRBD2 (5 bases). Germline assignment: CDR1 MNHEY and CDR2 SVGEGT. This CDR3 contains 14 residues. The V gene lost 8 bases and the J gene lost 3 bases, with 17 bases spanning the gap. The CDR3 region is CASEPQMGVYEQYF. In DNA form, the CDR3 reads TGTGCCAGCGAACCCCAAATGGGAGTCTACGAGCAGTACTTC.

This clonotype appeared a few times. This chain uses TRBV10-3 with TRBJ2-3; 7 nucleotides agree with TRBD1. The J segment lost 0 bases and the V segment lost 3 bases, leaving 3 bases of the junction unmatched. The CDR3 totals 15 residues. The germline V gene has CDR1 ENHRY and CDR2 SYGVKD. CDR3 in DNA: TGTGCCATCAGTGATGTGGGACAGAGCACAGATACGCAGTATTTT. As protein: CAISDVGQSTDTQYF.

The chain is built from TRBV12-3 or TRBV12-4 and TRBJ2-5, with D perhaps being TRBD1 or TRBD2 (5 bases each). Trimming left V 4 bases short and J 7 bases short, with 13 bases between. The CDR3 is made up of 13 amino acids. In DNA form, the CDR3 reads TGTGCCAGCAGTTACGGTTATGGGGGGACCCAGTACTTC. Its protein product is CASSYGYGGTQYF.

This clonotype was observed a few times. The CDR3 DNA sequence: TGTGCCAGCAGGCCAAAGCGGGACCTCCAAGCGGTCTTCTCTGGGGCCAACGTCCTGACTTTC. Protein product: CASRPKRDLQAVFSGANVLTF. The rearrangement joins TRBV6-6 to TRBJ2-6, with TRBD2 matching over 7 bases. The germline V gene has CDR1 MNHNY and CDR2 SVGAGI (reference sequence). With V trimmed by 6 bases and J by 0 bases, 20 bases remained unmatched. This CDR3 region has 21 residues.

This clonotype has at least ten counts. The rearrangement links TRBV6-5 to TRBJ1-1, with D maybe TRBD1 (5 bases). The CDR3 extends over 14 amino acids. Germline V gene lookup returns CDR1 MNHEY and CDR2 SVGAGI. The ends were cut back, 0 bases at V and 2 bases at J, with 7 bases in the middle. CDR3 protein: CASSYSTANTEAFF. As DNA, the CDR3 is TGTGCCAGCAGTTACTCGACAGCTAACACTGAAGCTTTCTTT.

This sequence joins TRBV7-2 and TRBJ2-1; the D is unclear. Germline V gene lookup returns CDR1 SGHTA and CDR2 FQGNSA. V dropped 1 base and J dropped 9 bases, with 7 bases sitting between them. The CDR3 is 12 amino acids. The CDR3 loop reads CASSLGVGEQFF. In DNA, the CDR3 is TGTGCCAGCAGCTTAGGCGTGGGTGAGCAGTTCTTC. Full variable domain (outside the CDR3, taken from reference TRBV7-2 and TRBJ2-1): GAGVSQSPSNKVTEKGKDVELRCDPISGHTALYWYRQSLGQGLEFLIYFQGNSAPDKSGLPSDRFSAERTGGSVSTLTIQRTQQEDSAVYLCASSLGVGEQFFGPGTRLTVL.

A few counts support this clonotype. The chain couples TRBV5-1 to TRBJ2-5; TRBD2 might be the D (6 bases). The CDR3 length is 13 residues. CDR1 SGHRS and CDR2 YFSETQ come from the germline V gene. The ends were cut back, 4 bases at V and 3 bases at J, with 10 bases in the middle. CDR3 coding DNA: TGCGCCAGCAGCCTCGGGACTGAAGAGACCCAGTACTTC. This codes for CASSLGTEETQYF.

The genes are TRBV6-1 and TRBJ2-5, with D unclear. Germline V CDR1 and CDR2: MNHNS, SASEGT. The ends were cut back, 2 bases at V and 5 bases at J, with 15 bases in the middle. This CDR3 is 15 amino acids long. The CDR3 DNA is TGTGCCAGCAGTGAATCCCTCCCGTCCGGGGAGACCCAGTACTTC. Protein product: CASSESLPSGETQYF.

A few counts support this clonotype. The J gene is TRBJ2-1, the V gene TRBV5-4; 7 bases line up with TRBD2. Germline values: CDR1 SGHNT, CDR2 YYREEE (reference sequence). This CDR3 is 16 amino acids long. The V gene end was trimmed by 4 bases and the J gene end by 3 bases; junction bases not matched to a gene: 10. CDR3 region: CASSLRLVAGYNEQFF. For the CDR3, the DNA is TGTGCCAGCAGCCTACGACTGGTAGCGGGCTACAATGAGCAGTTCTTC.

This clonotype occurred a few times. The gene calls are TRBV28 and TRBJ2-7, with 8 bases fitting TRBD2. Germline lookup yields CDR1 MDHEN and CDR2 SYDVKM. Losses at the gene ends were 5 bases for V and 2 bases for J; bases not matched to a gene: 8. The CDR3 covers 15 residues. The CDR3 sequence: CASSPGTSRPYEQYF. DNA of the CDR3: TGTGCCAGCAGTCCCGGGACTAGTCGCCCCTACGAGCAGTACTTC.

The V and J genes are TRBV20-1 and TRBJ2-5, with no clear D. CDR1 and CDR2 (germline): DFQATT, SNEGSKA (reference sequence). The CDR3 contains 12 residues. Trimming cost V 1 base and J 2 bases, with 5 bases left between them. The CDR3 DNA sequence: TGCAGTGCTAGAGTTGCACAAGAGACCCAGTACTTC. Amino acids: CSARVAQETQYF.

The rearrangement links TRBV12-3 or TRBV12-4 to TRBJ1-4, with 7 bases that match TRBD1. The V gene end was trimmed by 6 bases and the J gene end by 7 bases; junction bases not matched to a gene: 11. This CDR3 contains 15 residues. CDR3 protein: CASRLDRARLEKLFF. DNA for the CDR3: TGTGCCAGCAGGCTTGACAGGGCGCGGCTTGAAAAACTGTTTTTT.

This clonotype appeared a few times. The V call is TRBV30, the J call TRBJ1-4; D remains ambiguous. CDR1 is GTSNPN and CDR2 is SVGIG in the germline V gene (reference sequence). Trimming removed 2 bases from V and 2 bases from J, with 12 bases in between. The CDR3 runs to 15 residues. In nucleotides, the CDR3 is TGTGCCTGGAGTACGGGCGAGGGCACTAATGAAAAACTGTTTTTT. This gives the protein CAWSTGEGTNEKLFF.

The chain links TRBV7-2 to TRBJ1-3; 10 bases line up with TRBD1. V lost 2 bases, J lost 5 bases, and 3 bases stayed unmatched. Germline V gene data show CDR1 as SGHTA and CDR2 as FQGNSA. The CDR3 has 15 residues. The CDR3 coding sequence is TGTGCCAGCAGCTTAAGGGACAGGGGTCGAAACACCATATATTTT. Amino acids: CASSLRDRGRNTIYF.

This clonotype was seen more than once but under ten times. This rearrangement joins TRBV4-1 to TRBJ2-5, with 9 bases aligning to TRBD2. This CDR3 spans 16 amino acids. The germline gives CDR1 MGHRA, CDR2 YSYEKL. The V and J ends lost 1 base and 5 bases, in that order; junction bases with no gene match: 8. In DNA form, the CDR3 reads TGCGCCAGCAGCCAAGGGCGACTAGCGGCCCGGGAGACCCAGTACTTC. Translation: CASSQGRLAARETQYF.

A few counts support this clonotype. The chain recombines TRBV6-2 or TRBV6-3 with TRBJ1-1; D is unclear. The germline gives CDR1 MNHEY, CDR2 SVGEGT. Trimming pared 11 bases from V and 0 bases from J, leaving 19 bases between. The length of the CDR3 is 15 residues. The CDR3 spells CASIGGEGLNTEAFF. The CDR3 coding sequence is TGTGCCTCAATCGGCGGGGAAGGTTTGAACACTGAAGCTTTCTTT.

CDR3 residues: CASSSLPPGTGVTGELFF. The CDR3 region has the DNA TGTGCCAGCAGTTCTCTCCCCCCCGGGACAGGGGTCACCGGGGAGCTGTTTTTT. The chain employs TRBV6-9 and TRBJ2-2; 10 nucleotides align to TRBD1. The CDR3 sequence is 18 residues long. The germline V gene encodes CDR1 MNHGY and CDR2 SVAAGI. J was trimmed by 4 bases and V by 4 bases; bases with no gene match: 12.